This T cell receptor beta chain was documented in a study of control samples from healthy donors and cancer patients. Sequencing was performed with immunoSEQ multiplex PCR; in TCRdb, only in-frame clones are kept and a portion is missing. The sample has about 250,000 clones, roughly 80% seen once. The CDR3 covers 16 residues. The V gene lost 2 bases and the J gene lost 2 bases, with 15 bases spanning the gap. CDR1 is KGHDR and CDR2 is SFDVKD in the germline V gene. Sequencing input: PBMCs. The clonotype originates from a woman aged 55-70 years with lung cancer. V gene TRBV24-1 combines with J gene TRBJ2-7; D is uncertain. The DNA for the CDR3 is TGTGCCACCAGTGATTGGACCGAGTGGTGCCCCTACGAGCAGTACTTC. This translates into CATSDWTEWCPYEQYF.